This is a list of T cell receptor beta chains from one sample in a study of cytomegalovirus exposure and HLA in healthy donors. Assay: immunoSEQ multiplex PCR; the TCRdb copy retains only in-frame clones and omits some. In the table there are under 70,000 clones, about 70% of which are singletons. The sample consisted of PBMCs. These receptors all stem from a woman in her thirties in good health and CMV-seronegative. Each CDR3 is given with its conserved first and last residue. The order of the fields is clone size, V gene, J gene, D gene, CDR3 DNA, CDR3 protein. D genes are given only for firm matches. Some rows have no size entry. The others give once, few or many, or a class for an expanded clone.

clone_size: few; v_call: TRBV13; j_call: TRBJ2-2; d_call: -; cdr3_nt: TGTGCCAGCAGCTTAAGCCCCTTCGGGACACTTACGAACACCGGGGAGCTGTTTTTT; cdr3_aa: CASSLSPFGTLTNTGELFF
clone_size: -; v_call: TRBV5-4; j_call: TRBJ2-3; d_call: TRBD1; cdr3_nt: TGTGCCAGCAGCCCTGGACAGGGTGTTAATACGCAGTATTTT; cdr3_aa: CASSPGQGVNTQYF
clone_size: few; v_call: TRBV6-5; j_call: TRBJ2-7; d_call: TRBD1; cdr3_nt: TGTGCCAGCAGTGACTGGACAGGGGATCATAACGAGCAGTACTTC; cdr3_aa: CASSDWTGDHNEQYF
clone_size: few; v_call: TRBV7-9; j_call: TRBJ2-3; d_call: TRBD1; cdr3_nt: TGTGCCAGCAGCCCAGGGGACAGGGAAGATACGCAGTATTTT; cdr3_aa: CASSPGDREDTQYF
clone_size: -; v_call: TRBV5-1; j_call: TRBJ2-7; d_call: -; cdr3_nt: TGCGCCAGCAGCTTCTCGGGGGAATCCTACGAGCAGTACTTC; cdr3_aa: CASSFSGESYEQYF
clone_size: -; v_call: TRBV29-1; j_call: TRBJ2-3; d_call: -; cdr3_nt: TGCAGCGTTGATCACTCAAGCACAGATACGCAGTATTTT; cdr3_aa: CSVDHSSTDTQYF
clone_size: -; v_call: TRBV7-2; j_call: TRBJ1-2; d_call: TRBD1; cdr3_nt: TGTGCCAGCAGCCCGAGGACAGGGGCCTATGGCTACACCTTC; cdr3_aa: CASSPRTGAYGYTF
clone_size: few; v_call: TRBV5-4; j_call: TRBJ1-4; d_call: -; cdr3_nt: TGTGCCAGCAGCACTACCCGGGGGGACGAAAAACTGTTTTTT; cdr3_aa: CASSTTRGDEKLFF
clone_size: -; v_call: TRBV6-5; j_call: TRBJ1-1; d_call: TRBD1; cdr3_nt: TGTGCCAGCAGCTCAGGGGGCCTCACTGAAGCTTTCTTT; cdr3_aa: CASSSGGLTEAFF
clone_size: few; v_call: TRBV15; j_call: TRBJ1-1; d_call: TRBD1; cdr3_nt: TGTGCCACCAGCGGTGGGACAGGGGGCACGAACACTGAAGCTTTCTTT; cdr3_aa: CATSGGTGGTNTEAFF
clone_size: few; v_call: TRBV6-1; j_call: TRBJ2-5; d_call: -; cdr3_nt: TGTGCCAGCAGTGTACAGGATCAAGAGACCCAGTACTTC; cdr3_aa: CASSVQDQETQYF
clone_size: -; v_call: TRBV27; j_call: TRBJ1-2; d_call: -; cdr3_nt: TGTGCCAGCAGCCACATTCTCCTACAGACCGTCCTCTATGGCTACACCTTC; cdr3_aa: CASSHILLQTVLYGYTF
clone_size: once; v_call: TRBV6-5; j_call: TRBJ2-6; d_call: -; cdr3_nt: TGTGCCAGCAGTCTATCCGTCTCTGGGGCCAACGTCCTGACTTTC; cdr3_aa: CASSLSVSGANVLTF
clone_size: -; v_call: TRBV5-1; j_call: TRBJ2-1; d_call: TRBD2; cdr3_nt: TGCGCCAGCAGCTTGGCCCCTAGCGGGCCATACAATGAGCAGTTCTTC; cdr3_aa: CASSLAPSGPYNEQFF
clone_size: -; v_call: TRBV20-1; j_call: TRBJ1-2; d_call: -; cdr3_nt: TGCAGTGCAGGGGGGGGGTATGGCTACACCTTC; cdr3_aa: CSAGGGYGYTF
clone_size: few; v_call: TRBV9; j_call: TRBJ1-2; d_call: TRBD1; cdr3_nt: TGTGCCAGCAGCGGCGGAGACAGGGCCTATGGCTACACCTTC; cdr3_aa: CASSGGDRAYGYTF
clone_size: few; v_call: TRBV4-2; j_call: TRBJ2-1; d_call: -; cdr3_nt: TGTGCCAGCAGCTTCTCTTGGGCGAATGAGCAGTTCTTC; cdr3_aa: CASSFSWANEQFF
clone_size: -; v_call: TRBV16; j_call: TRBJ2-3; d_call: -; cdr3_nt: TGTGCCAGCAGCCAATTTGGGCAGGGACTGGCAGATACGCAGTATTTT; cdr3_aa: CASSQFGQGLADTQYF
clone_size: -; v_call: TRBV6-6; j_call: TRBJ2-7; d_call: TRBD1; cdr3_nt: TGTGCCAGCAGTTACCCGGGACAGGGGGTCTACGAGCAGTACTTC; cdr3_aa: CASSYPGQGVYEQYF
clone_size: -; v_call: TRBV2; j_call: TRBJ2-5; d_call: -; cdr3_nt: TGTGCCAGCAGCGGCGGGGCAAGCCAAGAGACCCAGTACTTC; cdr3_aa: CASSGGASQETQYF
clone_size: -; v_call: TRBV2; j_call: TRBJ2-7; d_call: -; cdr3_nt: TGTGCCAGCAGCGACTTAATCTACGAGCAGTACTTC; cdr3_aa: CASSDLIYEQYF
clone_size: -; v_call: TRBV2; j_call: TRBJ2-5; d_call: TRBD1; cdr3_nt: TGTGCCAGCGCACAGGACAGGGACTTCCAAGAGACCCAGTACTTC; cdr3_aa: CASAQDRDFQETQYF
clone_size: -; v_call: TRBV14; j_call: TRBJ2-7; d_call: -; cdr3_nt: TGTGCCAGCAGCCGAATATCCGGGATCAATTCCTACGAGCAGTACTTC; cdr3_aa: CASSRISGINSYEQYF
clone_size: few; v_call: TRBV6-1; j_call: TRBJ1-4; d_call: -; cdr3_nt: TGTGCCAGCAGTGACGGGACTTCACCTAAACTGTTTTTT; cdr3_aa: CASSDGTSPKLFF
clone_size: -; v_call: TRBV2; j_call: TRBJ2-1; d_call: -; cdr3_nt: TGTGCCACACTTGAGGACAACAACTACAATGAGCAGTTCTTC; cdr3_aa: CATLEDNNYNEQFF
clone_size: -; v_call: TRBV6-6; j_call: TRBJ2-5; d_call: -; cdr3_nt: TGTGCCAGCAGTTATCCCCCCGGGACTTCATCGGAGACCCAGTACTTC; cdr3_aa: CASSYPPGTSSETQYF
clone_size: -; v_call: TRBV7-3; j_call: TRBJ1-1; d_call: -; cdr3_nt: TGTGCCAGCAGCCTTCGAGGGCACACTGAAGCTTTCTTT; cdr3_aa: CASSLRGHTEAFF
clone_size: few; v_call: TRBV19; j_call: TRBJ2-7; d_call: TRBD1; cdr3_nt: TGTGCCAGTAGTAGGGACAGGGGAGGCTACGAGCAGTACTTC; cdr3_aa: CASSRDRGGYEQYF
clone_size: few; v_call: TRBV10-3; j_call: TRBJ2-7; d_call: -; cdr3_nt: TGTGCCATCAGTGAAGAGCGTTCCACCCCACAGTACTTC; cdr3_aa: CAISEERSTPQYF
clone_size: -; v_call: TRBV7-9; j_call: TRBJ2-3; d_call: TRBD2; cdr3_nt: TGTGCCAGCAGCTCAGGACTAGCCGCAGATACGCAGTATTTT; cdr3_aa: CASSSGLAADTQYF
clone_size: -; v_call: TRBV11-3; j_call: TRBJ2-7; d_call: -; cdr3_nt: TGTGCCAGCAGCCCCCCGGACAATTCCTACGAGCAGTACTTC; cdr3_aa: CASSPPDNSYEQYF
clone_size: -; v_call: TRBV10-2; j_call: TRBJ1-3; d_call: -; cdr3_nt: TGCGCCAGCGCGCAGAACTACGGAAACACCATATATTTT; cdr3_aa: CASAQNYGNTIYF
clone_size: -; v_call: TRBV10-3; j_call: TRBJ2-3; d_call: TRBD2; cdr3_nt: TGTGCCAGCAAGCCTAGCGGGGCCTCCACAGATACGCAGTATTTT; cdr3_aa: CASKPSGASTDTQYF
clone_size: -; v_call: TRBV7-9; j_call: TRBJ1-3; d_call: -; cdr3_nt: TGTGCCAGCAGCTTCACAGGGAACTCTGGAAACACCATATATTTT; cdr3_aa: CASSFTGNSGNTIYF
clone_size: once; v_call: TRBV27; j_call: TRBJ1-6; d_call: TRBD1; cdr3_nt: TGTGCCAGCAGTGCGGACAGGGATTCACCCCTCCACTTT; cdr3_aa: CASSADRDSPLHF
clone_size: -; v_call: TRBV9; j_call: TRBJ1-2; d_call: TRBD1; cdr3_nt: TGTGCCAGCAGGCCCCCGGCAGGGGGCCTTGGCTACACCTTC; cdr3_aa: CASRPPAGGLGYTF
clone_size: -; v_call: TRBV9; j_call: TRBJ2-2; d_call: TRBD2; cdr3_nt: TGTGCCAGCAGCGTAAGAAGCGGGGGTGGCACCGGGGAGCTGTTTTTT; cdr3_aa: CASSVRSGGGTGELFF
clone_size: many; v_call: TRBV5-6; j_call: TRBJ1-2; d_call: -; cdr3_nt: TGTGCCAGCAGCTTGGGTCACACGGGCTACACCTTC; cdr3_aa: CASSLGHTGYTF
clone_size: -; v_call: TRBV5-1; j_call: TRBJ2-1; d_call: TRBD2; cdr3_nt: TGCGCCAGCAGCCTACGACTAGCGGGGGGTGTTAATGAGCAGTTCTTC; cdr3_aa: CASSLRLAGGVNEQFF
clone_size: -; v_call: TRBV13; j_call: TRBJ2-5; d_call: -; cdr3_nt: TGTGCCAGCAGCTTAGGACGGGGCCAAGAGACCCAGTACTTC; cdr3_aa: CASSLGRGQETQYF
clone_size: once; v_call: TRBV6-5; j_call: TRBJ1-5; d_call: -; cdr3_nt: TGTGCCAGCAGCCCGATGGGGAGCCATCAGCCCCAGCATTTT; cdr3_aa: CASSPMGSHQPQHF
clone_size: -; v_call: TRBV5-4; j_call: TRBJ2-1; d_call: TRBD1; cdr3_nt: TGTGCCAGCAGCTTCCGACAGGGGCCGTACAATGAGCAGTTCTTC; cdr3_aa: CASSFRQGPYNEQFF
clone_size: -; v_call: TRBV15; j_call: TRBJ1-4; d_call: -; cdr3_nt: TGTGCCACCAGCAGAGATCGCAGGGAGGGCGAAAAACTGTTTTTT; cdr3_aa: CATSRDRREGEKLFF
clone_size: -; v_call: TRBV5-5; j_call: TRBJ2-5; d_call: TRBD1; cdr3_nt: TGTGCCAGCAGCTTGGTAGGGACAGCCTCCGAGACCCAGTACTTC; cdr3_aa: CASSLVGTASETQYF
clone_size: few; v_call: TRBV6-5; j_call: TRBJ2-7; d_call: TRBD2; cdr3_nt: TGTGCCAGCCGGGGACTAGCGGGGGGGCTATTTGAGCAGTACTTC; cdr3_aa: CASRGLAGGLFEQYF
clone_size: few; v_call: TRBV6-5; j_call: TRBJ1-2; d_call: -; cdr3_nt: TGTGCCAGCAGTTACTCATATACAGGGAACTATGGCTACACCTTC; cdr3_aa: CASSYSYTGNYGYTF
clone_size: -; v_call: TRBV7-3; j_call: TRBJ2-7; d_call: TRBD1; cdr3_nt: TGTGCCAGCAGCCCTAATAGGCCGGGACAGGGAGGCAACGAGCAGTACTTC; cdr3_aa: CASSPNRPGQGGNEQYF
clone_size: -; v_call: TRBV30; j_call: TRBJ2-7; d_call: TRBD1; cdr3_nt: TGTGCCTGGGGATCCGGGACAGGGAGGCACGAGCAGTACTTC; cdr3_aa: CAWGSGTGRHEQYF
clone_size: -; v_call: TRBV7-9; j_call: TRBJ2-5; d_call: -; cdr3_nt: TGTGCCAGCAGCTTAGCGAGGGAGGACCAGTACTTC; cdr3_aa: CASSLAREDQYF
clone_size: once; v_call: TRBV5-1; j_call: TRBJ2-1; d_call: -; cdr3_nt: TGCGCCAGCAGCTTGCGTCACAATGAGCAGTTCTTC; cdr3_aa: CASSLRHNEQFF
clone_size: -; v_call: TRBV4-1; j_call: TRBJ2-3; d_call: TRBD2; cdr3_nt: TGCGCCAGCAGCCAAGATTGGTGCGGACAGCGGGGGGAGCTATCGGATACGCAGTATTTT; cdr3_aa: CASSQDWCGQRGELSDTQYF
clone_size: -; v_call: TRBV2; j_call: TRBJ1-2; d_call: TRBD1; cdr3_nt: TGTGCCAGCAGTCAACAGGGGAACTATGGCTACACCTTC; cdr3_aa: CASSQQGNYGYTF
clone_size: -; v_call: TRBV27; j_call: TRBJ1-2; d_call: TRBD1; cdr3_nt: TGTGCCAGCAGTTTCGGACAGGGCCGAGTAGGCTACACCTTC; cdr3_aa: CASSFGQGRVGYTF
clone_size: -; v_call: TRBV19; j_call: TRBJ1-2; d_call: -; cdr3_nt: TGTGCCAGTAAGGGAGATGGCTACACCTTC; cdr3_aa: CASKGDGYTF
clone_size: -; v_call: TRBV11-3; j_call: TRBJ2-1; d_call: TRBD2; cdr3_nt: TGTGCCAGCAGCTTAGGACTAGCGGGGCTCAATGAGCAGTTCTTC; cdr3_aa: CASSLGLAGLNEQFF
clone_size: few; v_call: TRBV6-1; j_call: TRBJ1-4; d_call: -; cdr3_nt: TGTGCCAGCAGTGAAGCGGGGCGGGGAAATGAAAAACTGTTTTTT; cdr3_aa: CASSEAGRGNEKLFF
clone_size: -; v_call: TRBV30; j_call: TRBJ1-1; d_call: TRBD1; cdr3_nt: TGTGCCTGGAGTGTGACAGGGGGTACTGAAGCTTTCTTT; cdr3_aa: CAWSVTGGTEAFF
clone_size: -; v_call: TRBV7-9; j_call: TRBJ2-1; d_call: -; cdr3_nt: TGTGCCAGCAGCTTAGATGCCGGGAAGGCGTTCTTC; cdr3_aa: CASSLDAGKAFF